The source of this T cell receptor beta chain is a study of blood T cell repertoires in COVID-19. One Seattle source followed patients from active infection through their disease course. The V and J ends lost 3 bases and 4 bases respectively, with 10 bases between them. Germline V gene sequence: CDR1 LNHDA, CDR2 SQIVND (reference sequence). There are 14 residues in the CDR3. Authors' analysis steps: Cell counts per sample came from amplifying reference gene primers. Data came from immunoSEQ multiplex PCR; TCRdb stores just in-frame clones and leaves some out. V and J calls and clone size are copied from that table; D and trimming were computed from the DNA. Here the sample spans around 55,000 clones, about 91% being singletons. In its sample, this clone was seen once.

The genes are TRBV19 and TRBJ1-3; D may be TRBD1 (5 bases). The TCR originated in a middle-aged man with COVID-19, enrolled during active disease. The specimen was peripheral blood. The CDR3: CASSIQGLGNTIYF. CDR3 coding DNA: TGTGCCAGTAGTATCCAGGGCCTCGGAAACACCATATATTTT.